These 20 T cell receptor beta chains originate from one sample sequenced in a study of cytomegalovirus exposure and HLA in healthy donors. The PCR employed 60 Vbeta primers together with 13 Jbeta primers. Assay: immunoSEQ multiplex PCR; the TCRdb copy retains only in-frame clones and omits some. The repertoire holds some 110,000 clones, with roughly 76% as singletons. The specimen sequenced was PBMCs. Source of these receptors: a man younger than 40 in good health and CMV-seronegative.

This clone was seen only a few times. The rearrangement uses TRBV27 and TRBJ2-7; D is perhaps TRBD1 (6 bases). CDR1 is MNHEY, CDR2 SMNVEV, per germline (reference sequence). The CDR3 consists of 14 residues. Trimming took 3 bases from V and 2 from J, leaving 11 bases between them. CDR3 coding DNA: TGTGCCAGCAGTTTGAGGCAGGGGCCCTACGAGCAGTACTTC. Protein: CASSLRQGPYEQYF.

This clone was seen only once. This rearrangement joins TRBV5-6 to TRBJ1-2, with 9 bases matching TRBD1. The CDR3 is made up of 14 amino acids. Unmatched junction bases numbered 8, after V lost 4 bases and J lost 7 bases. Germline loops: CDR1 SGHDT, CDR2 YYEEEE. In nucleotides, the CDR3 is TGTGCCAGCAGCCCTACCGACAGGGGGTTTGGCTACACCTTC. Translation gives CASSPTDRGFGYTF. Variable domain in full (rest from reference TRBV5-6 and TRBJ1-2): DAGVTQSPTHLIKTRGQQVTLRCSPKSGHDTVSWYQQALGQGPQFIFQYYEEEERQRGNFPDRFSGHQFPNYSSELNVNALLLGDSALYLCASSPTDRGFGYTFGSGTRLTVV.

The rearrangement links TRBV9 to TRBJ2-3; TRBD1 aligns across 10 bases. Trimming took 2 bases from V and 5 from J; bases not matched to a gene: 14. CDR3 length: 18 amino acids. CDR1 is SGDLS, CDR2 YYNGEE, per germline. The CDR3 DNA follows: TGTGCCAGCAGCGTCCTTGGGGGAGGGACAGGGGTGATAGATACGCAGTATTTT. It encodes CASSVLGGGTGVIDTQYF. The full variable domain, with the rest looked up from reference TRBV9 and TRBJ2-3, is DSGVTQTPKHLITATGQRVTLRCSPRSGDLSVYWYQQSLDQGLQFLIQYYNGEERAKGNILERFSAQQFPDLHSELNLSSLELGDSALYFCASSVLGGGTGVIDTQYFGPGTRLTVL.

J is TRBJ2-5 and V is TRBV28; TRBD2 matches at 8 bases. CDR1 MDHEN and CDR2 SYDVKM come from the germline V gene. Trimming at V came to 4 bases and at J to 5 bases, leaving 9 bases not matched to a gene. The CDR3 is 15 residues long. CDR3 loop: CASSWRGARGETQYF. CDR3 coding DNA: TGTGCCAGCAGTTGGCGGGGGGCGCGAGGTGAGACCCAGTACTTC.

CDR3 nucleotide sequence: TGTGCCAGCAGCCAGATCAGGGGCGTAGCGGGGATTGAGCAGTTCTTC. Its translation: CASSQIRGVAGIEQFF. The chain joins TRBV5-8 to TRBJ2-1, with 8 bases lining up with TRBD2. With 4 bases clipped from V and 9 bases from J, the junction kept 15 bases outside the gene matches. CDR1 is SGHTS and CDR2 is YDEGEE in the germline V gene. The CDR3 extends over 16 amino acids.

V is TRBV5-1 and J is TRBJ2-7; a possible D gene is TRBD1 (6 bases). V dropped 6 bases and J dropped 6 bases, with 16 bases sitting between them. Germline V gene lookup returns CDR1 SGHRS and CDR2 YFSETQ. This CDR3 region has 13 residues. Here the CDR3 reads CASTTTTGREQYF. CDR3 DNA sequence: TGCGCCAGCACCACTACTACAGGGCGCGAGCAGTACTTC.

V is TRBV27 and J is TRBJ2-2; no clear D. Trimming removed 2 bases from V and 5 bases from J, with 3 bases in between. CDR3 length: 12 amino acids. Germline V gives CDR1 MNHEY, CDR2 SMNVEV (reference sequence). CDR3 amino acids: CASSLQTGELFF. The CDR3 DNA reads TGTGCCAGCAGTTTACAAACCGGGGAGCTGTTTTTT.

This clone occurred once. V is TRBV5-1 and J is TRBJ1-4; D is undetermined. Trimming took 1 base from V and 5 from J, leaving 12 bases between them. The germline V gene encodes CDR1 SGHRS and CDR2 YFSETQ. CDR3 size: 15 residues. The CDR3 here is CASSLMAGENEKLFF. As DNA, the CDR3 is TGCGCCAGCAGCTTGATGGCGGGAGAAAATGAAAAACTGTTTTTT.

The chain links TRBV6-6 to TRBJ2-3, with 11 bases matching TRBD2. This CDR3 contains 16 residues. V trimming: 7 bases; J trimming: 0 bases; junction bases outside the gene matches: 6. The V gene's germline CDR1 is MNHNY and CDR2 SVGAGI (reference sequence). The CDR3 protein is CASNRGTSGSTDTQYF. For the CDR3, the DNA is TGTGCCAGCAACCGCGGGACTAGCGGTAGCACAGATACGCAGTATTTT.

The chain joins TRBV4-3 to TRBJ2-3; TRBD1 is a possible D gene (5 bases). With 1 base removed from V and 4 bases from J, the gap between germline ends came to 15 bases. This CDR3 is built from 16 residues. The germline V gene has CDR1 LGHNA and CDR2 YSLEER. CDR3 sequence reads: CASSQGRVWLADTQYF. The CDR3 DNA sequence: TGCGCCAGCAGCCAAGGCAGGGTTTGGCTGGCAGATACGCAGTATTTT.

As DNA, the CDR3 is TGCGCCAGCAGCCAAGGTAGCCGGGTTAATAGCAATCAGCCCCAGCATTTT. Translation: CASSQGSRVNSNQPQHF. The V gene is TRBV4-3, the J gene TRBJ1-5; D uncertain. Germline V lookup: CDR1 LGHNA, CDR2 YSLEER. This CDR3 is built from 17 residues. Trimming shortened V by 1 base and J by 0 bases, and 13 bases separated the two germline ends.

The J gene is TRBJ2-5, the V gene TRBV27; TRBD2 aligns across 11 bases. After removal of 5 bases from V and 11 bases from J, the junction contained 16 bases not matched to a gene. This CDR3 has 16 amino acids. From germline, CDR1 is MNHEY and CDR2 SMNVEV (reference sequence). CDR3 bases: TGTGCCAGCAGTCCCAGACTAGCGGGGCCCTCTGGAGAGCAGTACTTC. Residues: CASSPRLAGPSGEQYF.

This clone was observed a few times. This chain joins TRBV6-5 and TRBJ1-2; TRBD1 matches at 9 bases. This CDR3 spans 15 amino acids. J was trimmed by 4 bases and V by 0 bases; bases with no gene match: 3. Per the germline V gene, CDR1 is MNHEY and CDR2 is SVGAGI. In DNA, the CDR3 is TGTGCCAGCAGTTACTCCGGGACAGGGATCTATGGCTACACCTTC. It specifies CASSYSGTGIYGYTF.

The gene calls are TRBV6-5 and TRBJ2-7; 12 bases agree with TRBD2. Losses at the gene ends were 8 bases for V and 1 base for J; bases not matched to a gene: 6. Germline V lookup: CDR1 MNHEY, CDR2 SVGAGI. The CDR3 spans 15 residues. CDR3 nucleotide sequence: TGTGCCAGCCTGTCTAGCGGGGGGGCGTCCTACGAGCAGTACTTC. Translation gives CASLSSGGASYEQYF.

Here the CDR3 reads CASSTGQDQETQYF. The CDR3 nucleotides are TGTGCCAGCAGTACGGGACAGGACCAAGAGACCCAGTACTTC. This chain uses TRBV6-5 with TRBJ2-5; TRBD1 aligns across 8 bases. The germline gives CDR1 MNHEY, CDR2 SVGAGI. Trimming took 5 bases from V and 0 from J; bases not matched to a gene: 2. The CDR3 is 14 amino acids.

The sample holds a few counts of this clone. The genes are TRBV7-9 and TRBJ2-1; 10 bases align to TRBD2. V trimming: 5 bases; J trimming: 0 bases; junction bases outside the gene matches: 10. Germline V CDR1 and CDR2: SEHNR, FQNEAQ (reference sequence). The CDR3 is made up of 18 amino acids. The CDR3 reads CASSATSGVASSYNEQFF. The CDR3 nucleotides are TGTGCCAGCAGCGCTACTAGCGGGGTGGCTAGCTCCTACAATGAGCAGTTCTTC. Full variable domain (rest looked up from reference TRBV7-9 and TRBJ2-1): DTGVSQNPRHKITKRGQNVTFRCDPISEHNRLYWYRQTLGQGPEFLTYFQNEAQLEKSRLLSDRFSAERPKGSFSTLEIQRTEQGDSAMYLCASSATSGVASSYNEQFFGPGTRLTVL.

This clone was recorded only once. The V and J genes are TRBV19 and TRBJ2-7; 11 nucleotides line up with TRBD2. The CDR3 is 14 amino acids. With V trimmed by 5 bases and J by 4 bases, 4 bases remained unmatched. Germline CDR1 and CDR2: LNHDA and SQIVND (reference sequence). The CDR3 sequence: CASSRTSGPYEQYF. The CDR3 coding sequence is TGTGCCAGTAGTCGGACTAGCGGGCCATACGAGCAGTACTTC. The whole variable domain, filled in from reference TRBV19 and TRBJ2-7, reads DGGITQSPKYLFRKEGQNVTLSCEQNLNHDAMYWYRQDPGQGLRLIYYSQIVNDFQKGDIAEGYSVSREKKESFPLTVTSAQKNPTAFYLCASSRTSGPYEQYFGPGTRLTVT.

The V and J genes are TRBV11-2 and TRBJ2-1; perhaps TRBD2 as D (6 bases). Trimming stripped 1 base from V and 3 bases from J, with 13 bases between. Germline V CDR1 and CDR2: SGHAT, FQNNGV. The CDR3 is 16 residues long. CDR3 protein: CASSLGGGIYYNEQFF. The CDR3, as DNA: TGTGCCAGCAGCTTAGGGGGCGGGATCTACTACAATGAGCAGTTCTTC.

This chain links TRBV7-9 with TRBJ2-7; 11 bases fit TRBD1. The CDR3 contains 17 residues. The germline V gene encodes CDR1 SEHNR and CDR2 FQNEAQ (reference sequence). After removal of 0 bases from V and 2 bases from J, the junction contained 6 bases not matched to a gene. This CDR3 reads CASSLASEGQGAYEQYF. CDR3 bases: TGTGCCAGCAGCTTAGCATCTGAGGGACAGGGGGCCTACGAGCAGTACTTC.

The J gene is TRBJ1-2, the V gene TRBV19; D remains unclear. V was trimmed by 3 bases and J by 5 bases, leaving 16 bases between them. Per the germline V gene, CDR1 is LNHDA and CDR2 is SQIVND (reference sequence). The length of the CDR3 is 15 residues. CDR3 sequence reads: CASSMAGILLYGYTF. CDR3 DNA sequence: TGTGCCAGTAGTATGGCGGGAATACTCCTTTATGGCTACACCTTC.